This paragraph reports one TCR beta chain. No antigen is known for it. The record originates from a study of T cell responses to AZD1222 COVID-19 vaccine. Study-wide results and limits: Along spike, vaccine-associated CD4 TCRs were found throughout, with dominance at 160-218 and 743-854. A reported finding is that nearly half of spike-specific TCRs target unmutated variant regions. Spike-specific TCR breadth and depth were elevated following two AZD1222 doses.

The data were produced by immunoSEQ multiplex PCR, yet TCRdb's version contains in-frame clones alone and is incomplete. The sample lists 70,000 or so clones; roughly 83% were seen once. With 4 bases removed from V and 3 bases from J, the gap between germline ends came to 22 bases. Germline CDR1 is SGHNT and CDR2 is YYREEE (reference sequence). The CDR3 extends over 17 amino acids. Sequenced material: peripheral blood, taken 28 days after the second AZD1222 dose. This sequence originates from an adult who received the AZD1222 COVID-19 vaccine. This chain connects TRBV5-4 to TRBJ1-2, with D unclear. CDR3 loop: CASSLPDTGPLYYGYTF. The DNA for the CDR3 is TGTGCCAGCAGCCTGCCCGATACCGGACCTCTTTACTATGGCTACACCTTC.